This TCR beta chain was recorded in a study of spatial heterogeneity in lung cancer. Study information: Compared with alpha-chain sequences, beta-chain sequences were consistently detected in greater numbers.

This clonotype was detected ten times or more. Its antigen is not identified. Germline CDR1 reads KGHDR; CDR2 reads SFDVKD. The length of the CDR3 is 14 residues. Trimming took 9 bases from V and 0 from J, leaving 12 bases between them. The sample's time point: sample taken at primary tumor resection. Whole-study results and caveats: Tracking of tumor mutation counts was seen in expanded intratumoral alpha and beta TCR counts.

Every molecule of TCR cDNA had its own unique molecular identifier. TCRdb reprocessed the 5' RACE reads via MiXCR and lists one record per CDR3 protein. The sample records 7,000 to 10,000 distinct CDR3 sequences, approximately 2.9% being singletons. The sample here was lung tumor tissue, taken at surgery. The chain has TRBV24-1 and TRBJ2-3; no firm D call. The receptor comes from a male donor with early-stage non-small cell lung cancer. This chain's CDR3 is CATGDPKSTDTQYF. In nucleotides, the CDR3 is TGTGCCACCGGAGACCCGAAAAGCACAGATACGCAGTATTTT.